These T cell receptor beta chains were read from a single sample in a study of shared clonotypes between healthy human individuals. Libraries were prepared by immunoSEQ multiplex PCR; TCRdb keeps only in-frame clonotypes and omits some of them. The table lists 1.5 million to 2.5 million clones, roughly 95% of them singletons. The sequencing sample was made of naive CD8+ T cells sorted from blood. The origin of the receptors is a man aged 18 to 29 in good health. CDR3s include the opening cysteine and the closing phenylalanine or tryptophan. The D gene is left open where the match is weak. The size of a clone is reported for some rows only, either as once, few or many, or as a class for expanded clones.

D,J,size,V,CDR3,DNA
TRBD1,TRBJ1-2,NA,TRBV2,CASSPGTGGPPDGYTF,TGTGCCAGCAGTCCCGGGACAGGGGGCCCCCCGGACGGCTACACCTTC
TRBD2,TRBJ2-3,NA,TRBV9,CASSVAPTSEDTQYF,TGTGCCAGCAGCGTAGCTCCGACTAGCGAGGATACGCAGTATTTT
NA,TRBJ2-7,NA,TRBV21-1,CASSKRGIWEYEQYF,TGTGCCAGCAGCAAACGGGGAATCTGGGAATACGAGCAGTACTTC
TRBD1,TRBJ1-5,NA,TRBV4-1,CASSQAGTGLNQPQHF,TGCGCCAGCAGCCAGGCCGGGACAGGGCTCAATCAGCCCCAGCATTTT
NA,TRBJ2-7,NA,TRBV2,CASRGTRDKASSYEQYF,TGTGCCAGCAGGGGTACTAGGGACAAGGCCAGCTCCTACGAGCAGTACTTC
NA,TRBJ2-7,NA,TRBV29-1,CSVETHLAYEQYF,TGCAGCGTCGAGACACACTTAGCCTACGAGCAGTACTTC
TRBD1,TRBJ1-2,once,TRBV4-1,CASSFQQGSYGYTF,TGCGCCAGCAGCTTCCAACAGGGGTCCTATGGCTACACCTTC
TRBD1,TRBJ1-1,once,TRBV2,CASSGGQGANTEAFF,TGTGCCAGCAGTGGGGGACAGGGGGCTAACACTGAAGCTTTCTTT
NA,TRBJ2-5,NA,TRBV29-1,CSVEDLMYQETQYF,TGCAGCGTTGAGGACTTGATGTACCAAGAGACCCAGTACTTC
NA,TRBJ1-4,NA,TRBV4-1,CASSTQGNEKLFF,TGCGCCAGCAGCACGCAGGGTAATGAAAAACTGTTTTTT
NA,TRBJ2-1,NA,TRBV27,CASSPTEAPYNEQFF,TGTGCCAGCAGCCCCACAGAAGCCCCCTACAATGAGCAGTTCTTC
NA,TRBJ1-2,NA,TRBV15,CATSRDGTADGYTF,TGTGCCACCAGCAGAGACGGAACAGCCGACGGCTACACCTTC
TRBD2,TRBJ2-7,NA,TRBV7-9,CASSLGTSGISEQYF,TGTGCCAGCAGCTTAGGGACTAGCGGGATCTCCGAGCAGTACTTC
NA,TRBJ2-7,NA,TRBV7-9,CASSFIHEQYF,TGTGCCAGCAGCTTTATCCACGAGCAGTACTTC
NA,TRBJ1-2,few,TRBV2,CASSEMMNYGYTF,TGTGCCAGCAGTGAGATGATGAACTATGGCTACACCTTC
NA,TRBJ2-1,NA,TRBV4-3,CASSQGNGVGGNEQFF,TGCGCCAGCAGCCAAGGAAATGGCGTAGGGGGCAATGAGCAGTTCTTC
NA,TRBJ2-3,NA,TRBV30,CAWSATGPDTQYF,TGTGCCTGGAGCGCCACAGGGCCTGATACGCAGTATTTT
NA,TRBJ1-5,NA,TRBV6-1,CASSEAGGWPQHF,TGTGCCAGCAGTGAAGCTGGGGGGTGGCCCCAGCATTTT
NA,TRBJ2-1,NA,TRBV7-6,CASSLGTYNEQFF,TGTGCCAGCAGCTTAGGGACCTACAATGAGCAGTTCTTC
TRBD1,TRBJ2-1,NA,TRBV27,CASTRTGALVEQFF,TGTGCCAGCACCCGTACAGGGGCTTTGGTTGAGCAGTTCTTC
TRBD1,TRBJ2-7,NA,TRBV18,CASSPPVQGATYEQYF,TGTGCCAGCTCACCACCGGTGCAGGGGGCGACTTACGAGCAGTACTTC
NA,TRBJ1-6,few,TRBV5-4,CASSRLSGPDSPLHF,NA
TRBD1,TRBJ2-7,NA,TRBV11-2,CATGTVSYEQYF,TGTGCCACCGGGACAGTCTCCTACGAGCAGTACTTC
NA,TRBJ2-7,NA,TRBV29-1,CSVLSPDVRLEQYF,TGCAGCGTTTTATCCCCGGATGTCCGGCTCGAGCAGTACTTC
NA,TRBJ2-7,NA,TRBV7-9,CASSPGPGAYEQYF,TGTGCCAGCAGCCCCGGACCGGGGGCCTACGAGCAGTACTTC
NA,TRBJ2-1,NA,TRBV16,CASSRTPGTVNEQFF,TGTGCCAGCAGCCGTACCCCCGGGACGGTCAATGAGCAGTTCTTC
TRBD2,TRBJ2-1,NA,TRBV27,CASSRPSLAGAYNEQFF,TGTGCCAGCAGTAGGCCCTCTCTAGCGGGGGCCTACAATGAGCAGTTCTTC
NA,TRBJ1-6,once,TRBV4-1,CASSQEGTSPLHF,TGCGCCAGCAGCCAAGAAGGGACTTCACCCCTCCACTTT
NA,TRBJ2-7,NA,TRBV29-1,CSVDRGAGYEQYF,TGCAGCGTTGACCGGGGGGCCGGCTACGAGCAGTACTTC
TRBD2,TRBJ2-1,NA,TRBV5-1,CASSLEAGPYNEQFF,TGCGCCAGCAGCTTGGAAGCGGGACCCTACAATGAGCAGTTCTTC
TRBD2,TRBJ2-5,NA,TRBV7-7,CASSLWAGREETQYF,TGTGCTAGCAGCTTATGGGCGGGGAGGGAAGAGACCCAGTACTTC